Reported below is one T cell receptor beta chain. This sample is part of a study of blood T cell repertoires in COVID-19. This CDR3 spans 14 amino acids. From germline, CDR1 is SGDLS and CDR2 YYNGEE. The V end was cut by 7 bases, the J end by 0 bases, with 11 bases between. The protocol was immunoSEQ multiplex PCR, while the TCRdb copy is restricted to in-frame clones and leaves out a portion. The sample contains fewer than 110,000 clones, 85% to 95% of which appear only once. Sequenced: peripheral blood. The chain employs TRBV9 and TRBJ2-1; D uncertain. The TCR comes from a man between 50 and 59 years old with active COVID-19. CDR3: CASSHSSSYNEQFF. The DNA of the CDR3 is TGTGCCAGCTCTCACTCGAGCTCCTACAATGAGCAGTTCTTC.